This TCR beta chain stems from a study of blood T cells in healthy people across ages. As for this clonotype: No antigen is known for it.

Study-wide results and caveats: Both higher diversity and more naive CD4+ cells marked long-lived donors when set against aged donors.

The CDR3 runs 14 residues. The ends were cut back, 6 bases at V and 2 bases at J, with 11 bases in the middle. Primed by a sample-barcoded 5' primer and a J-beta primer mix, a second PCR proceeded for 7 to 11 cycles. Each cDNA molecule received a tag from a template-switch adaptor that had 12 random nucleotides. TCRdb reprocessed the 5' RACE reads with MiXCR, giving one entry per CDR3 protein. The table lists around 800,000 distinct CDR3 sequences, 25% to 30% of them singletons. Every donor gave approximately 10 milliliters of peripheral blood. These data were also filed under a second study, of T cells of mothers and their children. That paper states: For each mother, over 9 million TCR beta CDR3 reads were obtained, and for each child, 2.5 million to 3 million.

This clonotype was sampled from a boy aged 5-17 years in good health. The gene calls are TRBV12-3 or TRBV12-4 and TRBJ1-3; no reliable D call. Sequencing was carried out using blood. CDR3 protein: CASRDGEAGNTIYF. CDR3 nucleotides: TGTGCCAGCAGAGATGGAGAAGCTGGAAACACCATATATTTT.